The 8 T cell receptor beta chains reported below all come from one sample, sequenced in a study of T cell repertoires in cytomegalovirus infection (dated by TCRdb to between 2018 and 2021). This sample's treatment or condition label indicates: in vitro stimulation with specific CMV peptide epitopes to enrich CMV-specific T cells. Antigens of these TCRs are unknown. The reads were generated on an Illumina HiSeq 1500. TCRdb's own reprocessing of the public reads used fastp at Q25 and MiXCR and kept productive beta chains. Rows are combined by CDR3 protein, so each entry shows the most common genes and DNA. Across this sample there are about 920,000 distinct CDR3 sequences, with 31% seen only once. Together, the top ten hold around an eighth of the sample. The sequenced sample was cultured CD8+ T cells from PBMCs, obtained from culture after CMV antigen stimulation. Receptors were obtained from a human donor in good health (CMV status not recorded). Some clones in this sample may be carry-over from other donors' samples.

This clonotype has more than one count but fewer than ten. The rearrangement links TRBV12-3 or TRBV12-4 to TRBJ2-5; 9 bases map to TRBD2. The CDR3 contains 16 residues. Trimming at V came to 6 bases and at J to 2 bases, leaving 10 bases not matched to a gene. The CDR3 region is CASSPTVLAGQETQYF. In DNA, the CDR3 is TGTGCCAGCAGCCCTACCGTCCTAGCGGGGCAAGAGACCCAGTACTTC.

Of note for this clonotype: The junction and the germline gene differ at one end; a read error may be behind it. The chain employs TRBV15 and TRBJ2-5, with 8 nucleotides matching TRBD1. The CDR3 runs to 16 residues. CDR1 LNHNV and CDR2 YYDKDF come from the germline V gene (reference sequence). The CDR3 sequence is CVTSRGQEYLQETQYF. The CDR3 region has the DNA TGTGTCACCAGCAGGGGACAGGAGTACTTACAAGAGACCCAGTACTTC.

The chain carries TRBV10-3 and TRBJ2-5; TRBD2 matches 8 bases. This CDR3 contains 15 residues. Trimming cost V 6 bases and J 5 bases; bases outside gene matches: 11. CDR1 is ENHRY and CDR2 is SYGVKD in the germline V gene. In DNA, the CDR3 is TGTGCCATCAGCCGGGGGGGGGGCAATTTGGAGACCCAGTACTTC. It is translated as CAISRGGGNLETQYF.

V gene TRBV6-1 combines with J gene TRBJ2-2; TRBD1 matches at 7 bases. Germline-derived CDR1 and CDR2 are MNHNS and SASEGT. The CDR3 length is 14 residues. V gave up 2 bases and J gave up 7 bases; unmatched junction bases: 4. CDR3 in amino acids: CASSERGRIGELFF. The CDR3 DNA sequence: TGTGCCAGCAGTGAAAGGGGGCGGATCGGGGAGCTGTTTTTT.

Ten or more counts support this clonotype. This sequence joins TRBV7-9 and TRBJ2-3, with 8 bases aligning to TRBD2. The CDR3 runs to 16 residues. The germline gives CDR1 SEHNR, CDR2 FQNEAQ (reference sequence). The V gene end was trimmed by 5 bases and the J gene end by 7 bases; junction bases not matched to a gene: 14. The CDR3 loop reads CASSAAGGRVRNTQYF. For the CDR3, the DNA is TGTGCCAGCAGCGCCGCGGGGGGCCGGGTTAGAAATACGCAGTATTTT.

The J gene is TRBJ1-2, the V gene TRBV7-3; D perhaps matches TRBD1 (5 bases). The germline CDR1 and CDR2 sequences are SGHTA and FQGTGA. CDR3 size: 16 residues. The V gene lost 2 bases and the J gene lost 4 bases, with 17 bases spanning the gap. CDR3 nucleotides: TGTGCCAGCAGCTTATTTGCAGGGACCGACAGCTATGGCTACACCTTC. Amino acid sequence: CASSLFAGTDSYGYTF.

The chain couples TRBV7-9 to TRBJ2-2; 9 positions match TRBD2. V lost 5 bases to trimming and J lost 4 bases; unmatched junction nucleotides: 11. There are 17 residues in the CDR3. Germline CDR1 reads SEHNR; CDR2 reads FQNEAQ (reference sequence). This CDR3 is CASSLPGLAGSTGELFF. DNA for the CDR3: TGTGCCAGCAGCCTACCTGGGCTAGCGGGGAGCACCGGGGAGCTGTTTTTT.

This clonotype has more than one count but fewer than ten. This chain uses TRBV7-9 with TRBJ2-4; 8 positions match TRBD1. Germline lookup yields CDR1 SEHNR and CDR2 FQNEAQ (reference sequence). This CDR3 is built from 16 residues. Trimming cost V 5 bases and J 9 bases; bases outside gene matches: 15. In DNA form, the CDR3 reads TGTGCCAGCAGCATGATGGGGGGACAGGAATCGGGCATTCAGTACTTC. Protein: CASSMMGGQESGIQYF.